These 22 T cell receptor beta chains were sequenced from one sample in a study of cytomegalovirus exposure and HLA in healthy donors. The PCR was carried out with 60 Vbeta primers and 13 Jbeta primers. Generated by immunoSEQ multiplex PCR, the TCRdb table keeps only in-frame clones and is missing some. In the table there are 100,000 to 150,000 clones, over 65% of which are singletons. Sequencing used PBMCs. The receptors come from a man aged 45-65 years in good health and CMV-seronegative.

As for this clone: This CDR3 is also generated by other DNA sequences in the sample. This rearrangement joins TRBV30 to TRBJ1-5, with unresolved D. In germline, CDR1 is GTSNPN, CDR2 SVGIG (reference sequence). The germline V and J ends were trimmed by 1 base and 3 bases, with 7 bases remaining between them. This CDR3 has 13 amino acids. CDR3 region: CAWSGENNQPQHF. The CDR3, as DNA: TGTGCCTGGAGTGGAGAAAACAATCAGCCCCAGCATTTT.

CDR3 in amino acids: CSAEQGGEQYV. The CDR3 bases are TGCAGTGCTGAACAGGGGGGCGAGCAGTACGTC. The chain uses TRBV20-1 and TRBJ2-7, with 8 bases matching TRBD1. The CDR3 is 11 residues long. The V gene's germline CDR1 is DFQATT and CDR2 SNEGSKA (reference sequence). Trimming removed 5 bases from V and 6 bases from J; junction bases left unmatched: 3.

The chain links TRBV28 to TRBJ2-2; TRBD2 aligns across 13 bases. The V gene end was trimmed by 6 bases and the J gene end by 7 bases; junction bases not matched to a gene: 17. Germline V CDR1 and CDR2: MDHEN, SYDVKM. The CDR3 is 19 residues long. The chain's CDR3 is CASRVTPRLAGGWIGELFF. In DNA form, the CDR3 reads TGTGCCAGCAGGGTAACCCCCCGACTAGCGGGGGGATGGATCGGGGAGCTGTTTTTT.

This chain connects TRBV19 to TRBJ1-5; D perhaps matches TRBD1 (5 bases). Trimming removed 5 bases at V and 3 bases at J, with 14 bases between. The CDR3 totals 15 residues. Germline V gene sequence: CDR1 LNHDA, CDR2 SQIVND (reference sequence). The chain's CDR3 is CASSAGREDNQPQHF. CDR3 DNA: TGTGCCAGTAGTGCAGGGAGGGAAGACAATCAGCCCCAGCATTTT.

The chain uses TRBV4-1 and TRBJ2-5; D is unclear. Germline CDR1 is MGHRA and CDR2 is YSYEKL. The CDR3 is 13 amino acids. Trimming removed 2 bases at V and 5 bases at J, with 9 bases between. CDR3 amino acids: CASSQPGRETQYF. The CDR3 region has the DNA TGCGCCAGCAGCCAACCAGGTCGGGAGACCCAGTACTTC.

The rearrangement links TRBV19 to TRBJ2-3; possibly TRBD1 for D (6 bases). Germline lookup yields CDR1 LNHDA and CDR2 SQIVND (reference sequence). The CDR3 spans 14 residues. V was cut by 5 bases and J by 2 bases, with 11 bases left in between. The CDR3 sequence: CASSETGNTDTQYF. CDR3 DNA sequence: TGTGCCAGTAGTGAAACAGGGAACACAGATACGCAGTATTTT.

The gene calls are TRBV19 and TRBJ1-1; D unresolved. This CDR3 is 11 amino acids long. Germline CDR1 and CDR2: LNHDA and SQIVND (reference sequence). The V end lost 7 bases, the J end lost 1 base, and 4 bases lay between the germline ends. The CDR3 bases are TGTGCCAGTAATCGGAACACTGAAGCTTTCTTT. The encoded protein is CASNRNTEAFF.

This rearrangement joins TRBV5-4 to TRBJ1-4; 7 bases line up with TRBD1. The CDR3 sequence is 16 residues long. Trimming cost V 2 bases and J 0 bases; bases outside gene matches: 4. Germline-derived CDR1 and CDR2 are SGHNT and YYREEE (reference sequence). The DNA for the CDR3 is TGTGCCAGCAGCTTAAAGGGGGCCGCAACTAATGAAAAACTGTTTTTT. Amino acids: CASSLKGAATNEKLFF.

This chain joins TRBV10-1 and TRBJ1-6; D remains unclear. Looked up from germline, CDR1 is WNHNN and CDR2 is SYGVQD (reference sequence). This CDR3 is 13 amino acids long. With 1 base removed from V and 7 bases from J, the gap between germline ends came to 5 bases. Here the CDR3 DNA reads TGCGCCAGCAGTGAGTTCGGGAATTCACCCCTCCACTTT. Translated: CASSEFGNSPLHF.

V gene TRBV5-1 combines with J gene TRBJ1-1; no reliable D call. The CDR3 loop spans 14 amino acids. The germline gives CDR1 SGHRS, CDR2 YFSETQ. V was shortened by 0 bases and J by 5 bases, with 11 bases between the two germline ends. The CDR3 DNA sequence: TGCGCCAGCAGCTTGGGGCAGGCCGAGACTGAAGCTTTCTTT. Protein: CASSLGQAETEAFF.

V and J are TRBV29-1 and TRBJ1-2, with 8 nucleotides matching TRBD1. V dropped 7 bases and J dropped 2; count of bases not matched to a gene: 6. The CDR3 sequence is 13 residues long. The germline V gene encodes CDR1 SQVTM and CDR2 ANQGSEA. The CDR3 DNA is TGCAGCGCCCAGACAGGGGTAAACTATGGCTACACCTTC. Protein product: CSAQTGVNYGYTF. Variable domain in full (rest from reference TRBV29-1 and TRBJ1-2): SAVISQKPSRDICQRGTSLTIQCQVDSQVTMMFWYRQQPGQSLTLIATANQGSEATYESGFVIDKFPISRPNLTFSTLTVSNMSPEDSSIYLCSAQTGVNYGYTFGSGTRLTVV.

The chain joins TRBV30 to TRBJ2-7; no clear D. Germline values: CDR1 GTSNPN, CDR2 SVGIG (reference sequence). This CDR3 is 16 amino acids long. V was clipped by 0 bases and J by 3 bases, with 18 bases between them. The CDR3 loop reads CAWSVRVETFYYEQYF. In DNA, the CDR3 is TGTGCCTGGAGTGTTAGAGTGGAGACTTTCTACTACGAGCAGTACTTC. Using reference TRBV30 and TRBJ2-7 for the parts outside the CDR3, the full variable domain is SQTIHQWPATLVQPVGSPLSLECTVEGTSNPNLYWYRQAAGRGLQLLFYSVGIGQISSEVPQNLSASRPQDRQFILSSKKLLLSDSGFYLCAWSVRVETFYYEQYFGPGTRLTVT.

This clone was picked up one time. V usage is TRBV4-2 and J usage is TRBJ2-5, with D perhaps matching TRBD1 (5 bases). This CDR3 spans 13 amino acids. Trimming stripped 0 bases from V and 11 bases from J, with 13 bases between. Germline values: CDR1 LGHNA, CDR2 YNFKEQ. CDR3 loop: CASSQEGAFKQYF. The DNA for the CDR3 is TGTGCCAGCAGCCAAGAAGGGGCGTTCAAGCAGTACTTC.

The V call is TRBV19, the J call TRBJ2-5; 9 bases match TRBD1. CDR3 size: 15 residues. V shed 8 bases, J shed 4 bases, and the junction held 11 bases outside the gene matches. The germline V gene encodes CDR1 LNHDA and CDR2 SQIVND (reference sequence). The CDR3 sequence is CASSSGTGRRETQYF. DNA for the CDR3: TGTGCCAGTTCATCGGGGACAGGGCGCCGAGAGACCCAGTACTTC.

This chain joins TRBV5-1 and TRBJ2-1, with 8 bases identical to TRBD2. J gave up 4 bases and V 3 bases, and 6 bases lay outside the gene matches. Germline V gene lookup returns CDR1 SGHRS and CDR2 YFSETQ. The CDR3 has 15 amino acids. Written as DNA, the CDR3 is TGCGCCAGCAGCTCCCAGCGGGGGATTTACAATGAGCAGTTCTTC. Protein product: CASSSQRGIYNEQFF. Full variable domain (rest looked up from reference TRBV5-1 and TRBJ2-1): KAGVTQTPRYLIKTRGQQVTLSCSPISGHRSVSWYQQTPGQGLQFLFEYFSETQRNKGNFPGRFSGRQFSNSRSEMNVSTLELGDSALYLCASSSQRGIYNEQFFGPGTRLTVL.

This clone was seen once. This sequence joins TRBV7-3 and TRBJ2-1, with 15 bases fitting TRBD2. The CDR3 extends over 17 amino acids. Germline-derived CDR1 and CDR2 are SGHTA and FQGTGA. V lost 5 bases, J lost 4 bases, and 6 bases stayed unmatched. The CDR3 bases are TGTGCCAGCAGCCGTGGGACTAGCGGGGGGAGGTACAATGAGCAGTTCTTC. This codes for CASSRGTSGGRYNEQFF.

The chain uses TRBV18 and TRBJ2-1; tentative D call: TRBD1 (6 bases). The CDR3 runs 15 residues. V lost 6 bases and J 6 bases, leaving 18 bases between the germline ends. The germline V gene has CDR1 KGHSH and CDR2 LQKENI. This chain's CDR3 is CASSQAGPGANEQFF. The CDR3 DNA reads TGTGCCAGCTCCCAGGCGGGTCCAGGGGCCAATGAGCAGTTCTTC.

The CDR3 bases are TGTGCCAGCAGCCGGGGGGCCGAAGGGGAGACCCAGTACTTC. Its protein is CASSRGAEGETQYF. The rearrangement uses TRBV11-3 and TRBJ2-5, with D perhaps TRBD2 (7 bases). The germline gives CDR1 SGHNT, CDR2 YENEEA. The CDR3 covers 14 residues. Trimming removed 5 bases at V and 5 bases at J, with 15 bases between.

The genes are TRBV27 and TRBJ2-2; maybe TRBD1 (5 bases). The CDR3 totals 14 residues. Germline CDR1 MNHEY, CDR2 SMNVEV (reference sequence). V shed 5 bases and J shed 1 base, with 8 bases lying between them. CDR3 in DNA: TGTGCCAGCAGTCTGACAGTGAACACCGGGGAGCTGTTTTTT. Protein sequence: CASSLTVNTGELFF.

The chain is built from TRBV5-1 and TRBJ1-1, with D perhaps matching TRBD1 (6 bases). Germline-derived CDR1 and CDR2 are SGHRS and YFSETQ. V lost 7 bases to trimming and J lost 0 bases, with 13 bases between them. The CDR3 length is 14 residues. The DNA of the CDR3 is TGCGCCAGCTTTATAGGGGGGGTGAACACTGAAGCTTTCTTT. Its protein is CASFIGGVNTEAFF.

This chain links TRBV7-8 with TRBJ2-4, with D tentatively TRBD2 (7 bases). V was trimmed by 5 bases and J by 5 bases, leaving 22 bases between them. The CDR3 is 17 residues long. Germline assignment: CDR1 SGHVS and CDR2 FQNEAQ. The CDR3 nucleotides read TGTGCCAGCAGCCCTCCGTCGGCGGGGGCCGGGGAAAACATTCAGTACTTC. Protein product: CASSPPSAGAGENIQYF.

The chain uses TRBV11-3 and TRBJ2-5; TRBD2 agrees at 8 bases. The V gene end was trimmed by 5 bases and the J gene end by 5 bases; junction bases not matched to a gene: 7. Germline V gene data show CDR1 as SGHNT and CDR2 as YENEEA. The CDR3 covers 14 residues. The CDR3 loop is CASSPGGAEETQYF. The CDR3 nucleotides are TGTGCCAGCAGCCCCGGGGGGGCGGAGGAGACCCAGTACTTC.